Below are 10 T cell receptor beta chains sequenced from a single sample in a study of control samples from healthy donors and cancer patients. TCRdb's copy holds only in-frame clones and misses some; the assay was immunoSEQ multiplex PCR. The table includes about 100,000 clones, about 90% detected once. Sequencing was performed on blood. These receptors were obtained from a man aged 25-40 years in good health.

This clone appeared a single time. The V call is TRBV28, the J call TRBJ1-1; tentative D call: TRBD1 (5 bases). The CDR3 is made up of 15 amino acids. The V end was cut by 6 bases, the J end by 4 bases, with 18 bases between. Per the germline V gene, CDR1 is MDHEN and CDR2 is SYDVKM. CDR3 in amino acids: CASSPGTRSFTEAFF. The CDR3 DNA sequence: TGTGCCAGCAGCCCGGGGACGAGAAGTTTCACTGAAGCTTTCTTT. The variable domain in full, with the rest retrieved from reference TRBV28 and TRBJ1-1, is DVKVTQSSRYLVKRTGEKVFLECVQDMDHENMFWYRQDPGLGLRLIYFSYDVKMKEKGDIPEGYSVSREKKERFSLILESASTNQTSMYLCASSPGTRSFTEAFFGQGTRLTVV.

J is TRBJ2-3 and V is TRBV11-2; no clear D. The CDR3 totals 16 residues. Per germline, CDR1 SGHAT and CDR2 FQNNGV. Trimming shortened V by 5 bases and J by 0 bases, and 15 bases separated the two germline ends. Here the CDR3 reads CASSRSYVTSTDTQYF. As DNA, the CDR3 is TGTGCCAGCAGCCGAAGCTATGTCACTAGCACAGATACGCAGTATTTT.

The chain joins TRBV15 to TRBJ2-1; D may be TRBD1 (6 bases). Deletions cut 0 bases from V and 0 bases from J, with 21 bases between. Per the germline V gene, CDR1 is LNHNV and CDR2 is YYDKDF (reference sequence). This CDR3 region has 20 residues. The CDR3: CATSRDLGAGTYFSYNEQFF. The CDR3 region has the DNA TGTGCCACCAGCAGAGATCTGGGGGCAGGGACATACTTCTCCTACAATGAGCAGTTCTTC.

This chain uses TRBV28 with TRBJ1-2, with 7 bases lining up with TRBD1. CDR3 size: 13 residues. Germline loops: CDR1 MDHEN, CDR2 SYDVKM. The V and J ends lost 7 bases and 7 bases, in that order; junction bases with no gene match: 9. The CDR3 DNA is TGTGCCAGCACCCCCCCGGGGACAGTTGGCTACACCTTC. This codes for CASTPPGTVGYTF.

This chain uses TRBV27 with TRBJ2-2; D remains ambiguous. Germline-derived CDR1 and CDR2 are MNHEY and SMNVEV (reference sequence). This CDR3 is built from 12 residues. V was clipped by 3 bases and J by 4 bases, with 3 bases between them. The CDR3 reads CASSFPTGELFF. CDR3 bases: TGTGCCAGCAGTTTCCCCACCGGGGAGCTGTTTTTT.

The chain recombines TRBV7-3 with TRBJ2-3; possibly TRBD1 or TRBD2 for D (5 bases each). Germline V CDR1 and CDR2: SGHTA, FQGTGA. The V end lost 5 bases, the J end lost 0 bases, and 9 bases lay between the germline ends. The CDR3 consists of 14 residues. This CDR3 is CASSKRDSTDTQYF. CDR3 DNA: TGTGCCAGCAGCAAAAGGGACAGCACAGATACGCAGTATTTT.

This chain joins TRBV19 and TRBJ1-6, with D tentatively TRBD1 (5 bases). This CDR3 is built from 15 residues. Germline CDR1 LNHDA, CDR2 SQIVND (reference sequence). Between the trimmed V and J ends, which lost 5 bases and 3 bases, there was a span of 11 bases. CDR3 coding DNA: TGTGCCAGTAGTGGTACGGGACTCTATAATTCACCCCTCCACTTT. Its protein is CASSGTGLYNSPLHF.

This clone was picked up a small number of times. The rearrangement joins TRBV10-1 to TRBJ2-1; TRBD1 matches at 9 bases. CDR1 is WNHNN and CDR2 is SYGVQD in the germline V gene (reference sequence). CDR3 length equals 13 residues. V was pared by 4 bases and J by 15 bases, with 10 bases of the junction left unmatched. The CDR3 protein is CASSVPRDRDGFF. CDR3 DNA: TGCGCCAGCAGTGTTCCCCGGGACAGGGACGGGTTCTTC.

This clone was observed a handful of times. V usage is TRBV9 and J usage is TRBJ2-7; D is unclear. The V gene's germline CDR1 is SGDLS and CDR2 YYNGEE. V shed 6 bases and J shed 3 bases, with 16 bases lying between them. The CDR3 runs to 14 residues. Here the CDR3 DNA reads TGTGCCAGCACCGTCGGTCTTGGGGACTACGAGCAGTACTTC. Translation: CASTVGLGDYEQYF.

The chain has TRBV2 and TRBJ1-1; D unresolved. V was trimmed by 6 bases and J by 0 bases, leaving 14 bases between them. The germline V gene encodes CDR1 SNHLY and CDR2 FYNNEI. The length of the CDR3 is 15 residues. This chain's CDR3 is CASSRATHMNTEAFF. The DNA of the CDR3 is TGTGCCAGCAGCCGGGCGACACACATGAACACTGAAGCTTTCTTT.